The 24 T cell receptor delta chains listed next were all sequenced from one sample in a study of gammadelta T cells in human blood. TCRdb redid clone calling on the RT-PCR reads using CATT. This sample has around 1,100 delta-chain clones; more than 6.5% occur once, and the top ten carry under 14%. Sequencing input: non-Vgamma9Vdelta2 gamma-delta T cells from adult blood. Source of these receptors: a human donor.

The chain employs TRDV1 and TRDJ1; the match to TRDD3 covers 10 bases. The CDR3 runs to 26 residues. Trimming at V came to 0 bases and at J to 3 bases, leaving 34 bases not matched to a gene. From germline, CDR1 is TSWWSYY and CDR2 QGS. The CDR3 DNA reads as TGTGCTCTTGGGGAACTCAGTACGGGTCCCCTCAATTCCTACGCGGGTGGGGGATACATACCCGATAAACTCATCTTT. Translation gives CALGELSTGPLNSYAGGGYIPDKLIF.

This clone is deemed large (0.1 to 1%). The chain is built from TRDV2 and TRDJ1, with 9 bases aligning to TRDD3. The germline V gene encodes CDR1 GEAIGNYY and CDR2 EKD. The V and J ends lost 0 bases and 0 bases, in that order; junction bases with no gene match: 10. The CDR3 covers 18 residues. The DNA for the CDR3 is TGTGCCTGTGACACCCTGAAGGGGATACGCGTGGACACCGATAAACTCATCTTT. The encoded protein is CACDTLKGIRVDTDKLIF.

This clone was counted between two and nine times. V usage is TRDV1 and J usage is TRDJ1; TRDD3 matches at 9 bases. V lost 4 bases and J lost 0; bases outside the gene matches: 30. CDR3 length: 24 amino acids. From germline, CDR1 is TSWWSYY and CDR2 QGS. CDR3 nucleotides: TGTGCTCTTGGGGGTTCCTCCTTCTTCCCCCCCGTACTGGGGGAACGGGGGTACACCGATAAACTCATCTTT. This gives the protein CALGGSSFFPPVLGERGYTDKLIF.

This clone came up a few times. J is TRDJ1 and V is TRDV1; 7 bases match TRDD3. After removal of 0 bases from V and 4 bases from J, the junction contained 23 bases not matched to a gene. The germline CDR1 and CDR2 sequences are TSWWSYY and QGS. CDR3 length equals 21 residues. CDR3 in DNA: TGTGCTCTTGGGGAACTTCCCTACCAAGGCTGGGGGTACGGAGGGCGCGATAAACTCATCTTT. It translates to CALGELPYQGWGYGGRDKLIF.

In this sample, this clone is large. The chain has TRDV1 and TRDJ1; the match to TRDD3 covers 7 bases. This CDR3 has 20 residues. J was trimmed by 0 bases and V by 1 base; bases with no gene match: 17. CDR1 TSWWSYY and CDR2 QGS come from the germline V gene. The CDR3 here is CALGEPISNAAGGYTDKLIF. The CDR3 DNA is TGTGCTCTTGGGGAACCCATCTCCAACGCGGCTGGGGGTTACACCGATAAACTCATCTTT.

On this clone: The protein in this entry is translated from the DNA; at residue 18 it differs from the protein listed in TCRdb. V gene TRDV1 combines with J gene TRDJ1; 8 bases line up with TRDD3. Germline CDR1 TSWWSYY, CDR2 QGS. The CDR3 is made up of 20 amino acids. DNA for the CDR3: TGTGCTCTTGGGGATTTTACGGGGGATAAGCTTTTTCGTTACACCGATAAACCCATCTTT. Encoded protein: CALGDFTGDKLFRYTDKPIF.

This clone qualifies as medium-sized. The chain combines TRDV1 with TRDJ1; a weak D match, TRDD2 (6 bases). The CDR3 consists of 22 residues. Germline CDR1 and CDR2: TSWWSYY and QGS. Trimming took off 5 bases at V and 0 bases at J, with 34 bases between the two ends. CDR3 residues: CALGRQAFPVFWTRGYTDKLIF. The DNA for the CDR3 is TGTGCTCTTGGGAGACAGGCCTTCCCAGTCTTCTGGACCCGTGGCTACACCGATAAACTCATCTTT.

This clone is termed medium-sized. The rearrangement uses TRDV1 and TRDJ1; 12 bases match TRDD3. Unmatched junction bases numbered 22, after V lost 2 bases and J lost 0 bases. This CDR3 spans 23 amino acids. Germline CDR1 TSWWSYY, CDR2 QGS. In DNA form, the CDR3 reads TGTGCTCTTGGGGAAGACCTTCCCACAATACTGGGGGATACCCTAAAGTACACCGATAAACTCATCTTT. Translating it yields CALGEDLPTILGDTLKYTDKLIF.

Sample share makes this clone medium-sized. This chain connects TRDV1 to TRDJ1; D may correspond to TRDD2 or TRDD3 (6 bases each). CDR3 length: 17 amino acids. CDR1 TSWWSYY and CDR2 QGS come from the germline V gene. Trimming cost V 2 bases and J 1 base, with 17 bases left between them. The CDR3 loop reads CALGEAFPSGVTDKLIF. CDR3 coding DNA: TGTGCTCTTGGGGAAGCCTTCCCATCTGGGGTCACCGATAAACTCATCTTT.

Relative to its sample, this clone is medium-sized. The genes are TRDV1 and TRDJ1; 9 bases fit TRDD3. With 2 bases clipped from V and 0 bases from J, the junction kept 25 bases outside the gene matches. CDR1 TSWWSYY and CDR2 QGS come from the germline V gene. The CDR3 is 23 amino acids. This chain's CDR3 is CALGEYRPFFLRVLGDHTDKLIF. As DNA, the CDR3 is TGTGCTCTTGGGGAATACCGCCCATTCTTTCTACGTGTACTGGGGGACCACACCGATAAACTCATCTTT.

This clone is labeled medium-sized. This chain joins TRDV1 and TRDJ1; 7 bases map to TRDD3. In germline, CDR1 is TSWWSYY, CDR2 QGS. V trimming: 0 bases; J trimming: 5 bases; junction bases outside the gene matches: 24. This CDR3 is 21 amino acids long. The chain's CDR3 is CALGELRPSGSPPCWGDKLIF. CDR3 in DNA: TGTGCTCTTGGGGAACTTAGGCCCTCGGGCAGCCCCCCGTGCTGGGGGGATAAACTCATCTTT.

This clone is termed medium-sized (0.01 to 0.1%). The genes are TRDV1 and TRDJ1, with a weak D call TRDD2 (5 bases). V shed 9 bases and J shed 9 bases, with 26 bases lying between them. This CDR3 is 15 amino acids long. Germline values: CDR1 TSWWSYY, CDR2 QGS. CDR3 nucleotides: TGTGCTCTCAAGGAGCCTACGGCTCTCCCCCGAGAACTCATCTTT. This gives the protein CALKEPTALPRELIF.

This clone is deemed large (0.1 to 1%). This chain joins TRDV1 and TRDJ1; TRDD3 agrees at 10 bases. The CDR3 is 26 amino acids. Germline trimming cut 7 bases from V and 0 bases from J; bases unmatched to any gene: 38. In germline, CDR1 is TSWWSYY, CDR2 QGS. This chain's CDR3 is CALVASGLFQYWGMGGPGHYTDKLIF. As DNA, the CDR3 is TGTGCTCTTGTCGCATCCGGTTTGTTCCAATACTGGGGGATGGGCGGTCCTGGTCACTACACCGATAAACTCATCTTT.

This clone was recorded a few times. The chain couples TRDV1 to TRDJ1; D is perhaps TRDD2 or TRDD3 (6 bases each). V was clipped by 0 bases and J by 0 bases, with 47 bases between them. The CDR3 spans 28 residues. Germline CDR1 is TSWWSYY and CDR2 is QGS. The CDR3: CALGELEAGRAFPQLHGRIPAYTDKLIF. DNA of the CDR3: TGTGCTCTTGGGGAACTAGAAGCCGGTCGGGCCTTCCCACAACTTCATGGTCGGATACCCGCTTACACCGATAAACTCATCTTT.

The chain joins TRAV38-2/DV8 to TRDJ1; D remains unclear. The germline V gene encodes CDR1 TSESDYY and CDR2 QEAYKQQN. V was trimmed by 0 bases and J by 1 base, leaving 22 bases between them. The CDR3 totals 19 residues. Here the CDR3 DNA reads TGTGCTTATAGGAGCGCGTTCGGCCTCCACTACCCCAGCACCGATAAACTCATCTTT. Protein sequence: CAYRSAFGLHYPSTDKLIF.

The V call is TRDV1, the J call TRDJ1, with TRDD3 identical over 10 bases. J lost 3 bases, V lost 5 bases, and 30 bases had no gene match. Germline values: CDR1 TSWWSYY, CDR2 QGS. CDR3 length: 23 amino acids. This CDR3 is CALGKDPKSSYRYWGIPADKLIF. The CDR3 DNA reads TGTGCTCTTGGGAAAGACCCAAAGTCTTCCTACCGGTACTGGGGGATCCCTGCCGATAAACTCATCTTT.

In its sample, this clone ranks as medium-sized. V and J are TRDV1 and TRDJ1; 9 bases agree with TRDD3. The CDR3 contains 27 residues. CDR1 and CDR2 (germline): TSWWSYY, QGS. V lost 2 bases to trimming and J lost 0 bases; unmatched junction nucleotides: 37. The CDR3 reads CALGEVRSRNPRRSLRGILGNTDKLIF. The DNA of the CDR3 is TGTGCTCTTGGGGAAGTTCGGTCGAGGAACCCCCGTCGGTCACTTCGGGGGATACTTGGGAACACCGATAAACTCATCTTT.

The J gene is TRDJ3, while no V gene call was made. This CDR3 comprises 10 residues. The CDR3 nucleotides read TGCTCCGGGGACACCCGACAGATGTTTTTC. Its translation is CSGDTRQMFF.

Concerning this clone itself: The junction and the germline gene differ at one end; a read error may be behind it. This chain joins TRDV3 and TRDJ1; tentatively, D is TRDD3 (5 bases). Germline-derived CDR1 and CDR2 are TVYSNPD and GDNSRS (reference sequence). The CDR3 runs 19 residues. CDR3 amino acids: CAASPAAAAGEEYTDRLIF. The CDR3 DNA follows: TGTGCCGCCTCCCCCGCCGCCGCCGCCGGGGAAGAGTACACCGATAGACTCATCTTT. Full variable domain (rest looked up from reference TRDV3 and TRDJ1): CDKVTQSSPDQTVASGSEVVLLCTYDTVYSNPDLFWYRIRPDYSFQFVFYGDNSRSEGADFTQGRFSVKHILTQKAFHLVISPVRTEDSATYYCAASPAAAAGEEYTDRLIFGKGTRVTVEP.

With regard to this clone: With a much larger clone just one base away, this may be a read error. V usage is TRDV3 and J usage is TRDJ1, with unresolved D. The CDR3 sequence is 13 residues long. The V end lost 3 bases, the J end lost 8 bases, and 19 bases lay between the germline ends. Germline V gene lookup returns CDR1 TVYSNPD and CDR2 GDNSRS (reference sequence). The CDR3 sequence is CALLFTALSKLIF. CDR3 bases: TGTGCCTTGCTGTTTACTGCACTTTCCAAACTCATCTTT.

This clone is medium-sized in the sample. The chain recombines TRAV29/DV5 with TRDJ1; 10 bases are shared with TRDD3. V lost 4 bases and J lost 0; bases outside the gene matches: 12. The CDR3 runs 17 residues. Germline V gene sequence: CDR1 NSMFDY, CDR2 ISSIKDK. The CDR3 region is CAAYVLGDSLYTDKLIF. CDR3 DNA sequence: TGTGCAGCATACGTACTGGGGGATTCTCTCTACACCGATAAACTCATCTTT.

This clone was recorded a few times. This probably arose from a read error, given a far larger clone one base away. The chain uses TRAV14/DV4 and TRDJ1; TRDD3 matches at 7 bases. Germline CDR1 is TSDPSYG and CDR2 is QGSYDQQN (reference sequence). CDR3 length equals 21 residues. In DNA, the CDR3 is TGTGCAATGAGAGAGGGCCTTCTCAACGTACTGGGGACATTCTACACCGGTAAACTCATCTTT. Its protein is CAMREGLLNVLGTFYTGKLIF.

This clone was counted between two and nine times. It may be a read error: a sequence one base away is much more abundant. Other DNA sequences of this sample code for an identical CDR3. The chain uses TRDV1 and TRDJ1; 9 bases agree with TRDD3. CDR3 size: 26 residues. The germline V gene has CDR1 TSWWSYY and CDR2 QGS. With V trimmed by 3 bases and J by 0 bases, 35 bases remained unmatched. The CDR3 region has the DNA TGTGCTCTTGGGGAGGTAACAGGCCTCCTTCCCATATTGGGGGATAAGGTTTCGGGTTACACCGATAAACTCATCTTT. Translated: CALGEVTGLLPILGDKVSGYTDKLIF.

Relative to its sample, this clone is medium-sized (0.01 to 0.1%). The chain couples TRDV1 to TRDJ1; 11 positions agree with TRDD3. Germline trimming cut 2 bases from V and 0 bases from J; bases unmatched to any gene: 11. Per germline, CDR1 TSWWSYY and CDR2 QGS. The CDR3 spans 19 residues. CDR3 sequence reads: CALGEGGLGDTSYTDKLIF. CDR3 sequence (DNA): TGTGCTCTTGGGGAAGGAGGGCTGGGGGATACTTCGTACACCGATAAACTCATCTTT.